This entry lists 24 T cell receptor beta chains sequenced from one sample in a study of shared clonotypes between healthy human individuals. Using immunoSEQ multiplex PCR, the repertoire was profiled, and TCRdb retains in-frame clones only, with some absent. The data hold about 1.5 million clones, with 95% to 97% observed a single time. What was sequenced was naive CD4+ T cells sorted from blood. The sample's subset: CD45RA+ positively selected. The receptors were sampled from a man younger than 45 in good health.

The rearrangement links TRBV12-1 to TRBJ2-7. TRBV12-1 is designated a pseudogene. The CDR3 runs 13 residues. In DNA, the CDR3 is TGTGCCAGCAGCTTTAACGCCGTCTACGAGCAGTACTTC. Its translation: CASSFNAVYEQYF.

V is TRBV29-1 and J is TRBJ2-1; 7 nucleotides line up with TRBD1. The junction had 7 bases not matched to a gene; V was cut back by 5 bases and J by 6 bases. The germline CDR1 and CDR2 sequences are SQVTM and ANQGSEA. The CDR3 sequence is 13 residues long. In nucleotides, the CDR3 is TGCAGCGTTCGACAGGGATGGGGCAATGAGCAGTTCTTC. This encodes CSVRQGWGNEQFF.

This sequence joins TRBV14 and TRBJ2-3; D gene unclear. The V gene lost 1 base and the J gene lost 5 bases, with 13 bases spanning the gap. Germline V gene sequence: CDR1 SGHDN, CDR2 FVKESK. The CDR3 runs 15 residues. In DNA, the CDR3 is TGTGCCAGCAGCCAAGTCTGGTCTGGCGGAGATACGCAGTATTTT. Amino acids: CASSQVWSGGDTQYF. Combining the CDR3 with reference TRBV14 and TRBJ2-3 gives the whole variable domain EAGVTQFPSHSVIEKGQTVTLRCDPISGHDNLYWYRRVMGKEIKFLLHFVKESKQDESGMPNNRFLAERTGGTYSTLKVQPAELEDSGVYFCASSQVWSGGDTQYFGPGTRLTVL.

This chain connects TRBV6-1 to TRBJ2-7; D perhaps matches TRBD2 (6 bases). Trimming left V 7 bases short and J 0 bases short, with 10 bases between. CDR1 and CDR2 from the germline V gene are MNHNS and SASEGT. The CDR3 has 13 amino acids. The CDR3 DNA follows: TGTGCCAGCACGCGGGGACGCTCCTACGAGCAGTACTTC. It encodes CASTRGRSYEQYF.

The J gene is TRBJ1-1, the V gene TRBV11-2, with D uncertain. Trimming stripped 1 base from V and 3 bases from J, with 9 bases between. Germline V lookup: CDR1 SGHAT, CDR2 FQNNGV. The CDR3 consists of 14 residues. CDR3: CASSLGGLHTEAFF. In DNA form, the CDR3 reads TGTGCCAGCAGCTTAGGAGGGCTGCACACTGAAGCTTTCTTT.

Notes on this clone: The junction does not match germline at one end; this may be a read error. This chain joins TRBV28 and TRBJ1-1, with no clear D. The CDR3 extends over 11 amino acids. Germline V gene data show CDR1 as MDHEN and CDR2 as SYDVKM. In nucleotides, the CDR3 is TGTGCCAGCAGTTTAAACAATGAAGCTTTCTTT. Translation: CASSLNNEAFF.

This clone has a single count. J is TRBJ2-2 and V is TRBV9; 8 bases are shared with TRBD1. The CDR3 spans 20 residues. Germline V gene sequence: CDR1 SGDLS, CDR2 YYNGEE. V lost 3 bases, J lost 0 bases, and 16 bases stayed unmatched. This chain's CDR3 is CASSEGDRTGRYSNTGELFF. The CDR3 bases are TGTGCCAGCAGCGAGGGGGACCGGACAGGGCGATACTCGAACACCGGGGAGCTGTTTTTT.

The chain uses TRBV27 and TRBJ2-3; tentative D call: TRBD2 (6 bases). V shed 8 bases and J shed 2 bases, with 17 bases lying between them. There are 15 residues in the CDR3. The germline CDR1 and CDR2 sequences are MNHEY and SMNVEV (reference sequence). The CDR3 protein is CASLPRRGLTDTQYF. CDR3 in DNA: TGTGCCAGCCTCCCTAGGCGGGGCCTCACAGATACGCAGTATTTT.

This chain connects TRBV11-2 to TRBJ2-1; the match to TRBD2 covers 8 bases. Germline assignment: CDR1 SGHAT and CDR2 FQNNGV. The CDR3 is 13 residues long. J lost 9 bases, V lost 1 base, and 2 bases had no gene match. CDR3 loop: CASSLGAGVEQFF. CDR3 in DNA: TGTGCCAGCAGCTTAGGAGCGGGGGTTGAGCAGTTCTTC.

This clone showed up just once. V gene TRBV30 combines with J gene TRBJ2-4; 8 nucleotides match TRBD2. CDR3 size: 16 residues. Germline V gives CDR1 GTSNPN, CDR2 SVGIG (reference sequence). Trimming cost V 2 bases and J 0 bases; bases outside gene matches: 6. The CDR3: CAWSTLAGLAKNIQYF. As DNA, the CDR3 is TGTGCCTGGAGTACATTAGCGGGACTAGCCAAAAACATTCAGTACTTC.

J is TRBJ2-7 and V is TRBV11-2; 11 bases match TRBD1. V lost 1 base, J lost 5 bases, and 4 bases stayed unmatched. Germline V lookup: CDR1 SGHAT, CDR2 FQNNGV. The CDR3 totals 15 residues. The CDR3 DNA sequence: TGTGCCAGCAGCTTAGCGGGGACAGGGGGTAACGAGCAGTACTTC. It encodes CASSLAGTGGNEQYF. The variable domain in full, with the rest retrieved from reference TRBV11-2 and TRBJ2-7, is EAGVAQSPRYKIIEKRQSVAFWCNPISGHATLYWYQQILGQGPKLLIQFQNNGVVDDSQLPKDRFSAERLKGVDSTLKIQPAKLEDSAVYLCASSLAGTGGNEQYFGPGTRLTVT.

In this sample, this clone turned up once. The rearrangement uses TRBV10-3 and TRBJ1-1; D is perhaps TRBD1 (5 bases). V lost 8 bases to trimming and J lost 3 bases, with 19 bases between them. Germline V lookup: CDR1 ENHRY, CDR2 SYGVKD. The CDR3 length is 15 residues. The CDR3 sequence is CAICLSRGWDTEAFF. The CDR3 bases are TGTGCCATCTGTCTATCCCGGGGCTGGGACACTGAAGCTTTCTTT.

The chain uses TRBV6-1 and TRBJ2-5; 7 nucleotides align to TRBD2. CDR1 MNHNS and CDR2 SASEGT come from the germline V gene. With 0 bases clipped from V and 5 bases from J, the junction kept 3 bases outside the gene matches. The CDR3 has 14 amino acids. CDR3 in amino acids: CASSEAGGIETQYF. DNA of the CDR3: TGTGCCAGCAGTGAAGCGGGAGGGATCGAGACCCAGTACTTC.

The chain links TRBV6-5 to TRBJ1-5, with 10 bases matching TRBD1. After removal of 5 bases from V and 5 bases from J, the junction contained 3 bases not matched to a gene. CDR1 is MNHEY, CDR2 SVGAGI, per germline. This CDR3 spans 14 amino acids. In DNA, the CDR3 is TGTGCCAGCAGTCGGGACAGGGGATATCAGCCCCAGCATTTT. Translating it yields CASSRDRGYQPQHF.

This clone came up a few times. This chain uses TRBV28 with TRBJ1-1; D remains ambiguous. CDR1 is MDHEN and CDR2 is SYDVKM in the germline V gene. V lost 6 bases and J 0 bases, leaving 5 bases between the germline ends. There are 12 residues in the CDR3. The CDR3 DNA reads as TGTGCCAGCAGGGTCCTGAACACTGAAGCTTTCTTT. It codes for CASRVLNTEAFF.

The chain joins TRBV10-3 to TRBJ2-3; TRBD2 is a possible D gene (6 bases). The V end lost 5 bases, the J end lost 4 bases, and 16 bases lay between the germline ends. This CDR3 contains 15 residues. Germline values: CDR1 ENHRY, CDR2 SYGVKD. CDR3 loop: CAISFLSGSADTQYF. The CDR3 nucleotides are TGTGCCATCAGTTTCCTTTCCGGGAGTGCAGATACGCAGTATTTT.

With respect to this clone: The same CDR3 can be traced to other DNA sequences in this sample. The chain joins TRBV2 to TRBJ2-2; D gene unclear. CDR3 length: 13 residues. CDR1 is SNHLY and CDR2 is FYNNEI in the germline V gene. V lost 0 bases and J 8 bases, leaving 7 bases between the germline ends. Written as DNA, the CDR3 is TGTGCCAGCAGTGAAGCGCGAGGTGGGGAGCTGTTTTTT. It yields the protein CASSEARGGELFF.

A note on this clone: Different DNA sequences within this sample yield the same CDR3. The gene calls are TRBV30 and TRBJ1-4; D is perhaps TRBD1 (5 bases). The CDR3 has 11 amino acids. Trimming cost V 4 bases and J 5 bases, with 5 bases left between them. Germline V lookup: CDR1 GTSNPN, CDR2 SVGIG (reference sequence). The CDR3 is CAWTGNEKLFF. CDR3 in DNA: TGTGCCTGGACAGGGAATGAAAAACTGTTTTTT. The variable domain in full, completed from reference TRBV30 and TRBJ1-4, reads SQTIHQWPATLVQPVGSPLSLECTVEGTSNPNLYWYRQAAGRGLQLLFYSVGIGQISSEVPQNLSASRPQDRQFILSSKKLLLSDSGFYLCAWTGNEKLFFGSGTQLSVL.

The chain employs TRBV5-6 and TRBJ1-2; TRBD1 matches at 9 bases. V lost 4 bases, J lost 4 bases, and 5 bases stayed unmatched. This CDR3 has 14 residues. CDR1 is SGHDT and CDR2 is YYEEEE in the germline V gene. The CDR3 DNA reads TGTGCCAGCAGCGCGGGACAGGGCCTCTATGGCTACACCTTC. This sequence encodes CASSAGQGLYGYTF.

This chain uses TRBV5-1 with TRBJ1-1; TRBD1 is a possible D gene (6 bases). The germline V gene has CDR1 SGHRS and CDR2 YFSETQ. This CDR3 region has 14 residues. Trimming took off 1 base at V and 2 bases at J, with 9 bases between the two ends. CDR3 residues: CASSLQGHNTEAFF. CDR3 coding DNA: TGCGCCAGCAGCTTGCAGGGACACAACACTGAAGCTTTCTTT. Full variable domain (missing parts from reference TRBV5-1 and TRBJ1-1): KAGVTQTPRYLIKTRGQQVTLSCSPISGHRSVSWYQQTPGQGLQFLFEYFSETQRNKGNFPGRFSGRQFSNSRSEMNVSTLELGDSALYLCASSLQGHNTEAFFGQGTRLTVV.

CDR3: CASSPGEGRSTEAFF. The CDR3, as DNA: TGTGCCAGCAGCCCCGGGGAAGGGAGGTCCACTGAAGCTTTCTTT. This chain uses TRBV28 with TRBJ1-1; D remains ambiguous. CDR1 and CDR2 (germline): MDHEN, SYDVKM. The CDR3 is 15 residues long. Trimming took off 6 bases at V and 4 bases at J, with 18 bases between the two ends.

CDR3 residues: CASRRQGRSYEQYF. In DNA, the CDR3 is TGTGCCAGCAGAAGACAGGGGCGCTCCTACGAGCAGTACTTC. The chain is built from TRBV6-1 and TRBJ2-7; TRBD1 agrees at 8 bases. The CDR3 consists of 14 residues. V shed 6 bases and J 0 bases; nucleotides not matched to a gene: 4. Germline V gene lookup returns CDR1 MNHNS and CDR2 SASEGT.

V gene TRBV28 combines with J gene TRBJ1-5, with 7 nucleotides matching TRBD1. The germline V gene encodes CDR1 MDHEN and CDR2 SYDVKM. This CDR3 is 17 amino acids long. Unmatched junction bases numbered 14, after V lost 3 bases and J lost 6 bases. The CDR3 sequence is CASSFSGTGQMGQPQHF. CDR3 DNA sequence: TGTGCCAGCAGTTTTTCGGGGACGGGACAGATGGGTCAGCCCCAGCATTTT.

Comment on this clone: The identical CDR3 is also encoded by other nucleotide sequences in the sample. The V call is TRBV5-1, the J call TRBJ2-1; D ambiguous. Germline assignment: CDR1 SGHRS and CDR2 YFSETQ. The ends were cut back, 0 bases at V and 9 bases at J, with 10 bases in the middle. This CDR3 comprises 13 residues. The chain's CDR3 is CASSLDGVGEQFF. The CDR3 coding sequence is TGCGCCAGCAGCTTGGACGGAGTGGGTGAGCAGTTCTTC.